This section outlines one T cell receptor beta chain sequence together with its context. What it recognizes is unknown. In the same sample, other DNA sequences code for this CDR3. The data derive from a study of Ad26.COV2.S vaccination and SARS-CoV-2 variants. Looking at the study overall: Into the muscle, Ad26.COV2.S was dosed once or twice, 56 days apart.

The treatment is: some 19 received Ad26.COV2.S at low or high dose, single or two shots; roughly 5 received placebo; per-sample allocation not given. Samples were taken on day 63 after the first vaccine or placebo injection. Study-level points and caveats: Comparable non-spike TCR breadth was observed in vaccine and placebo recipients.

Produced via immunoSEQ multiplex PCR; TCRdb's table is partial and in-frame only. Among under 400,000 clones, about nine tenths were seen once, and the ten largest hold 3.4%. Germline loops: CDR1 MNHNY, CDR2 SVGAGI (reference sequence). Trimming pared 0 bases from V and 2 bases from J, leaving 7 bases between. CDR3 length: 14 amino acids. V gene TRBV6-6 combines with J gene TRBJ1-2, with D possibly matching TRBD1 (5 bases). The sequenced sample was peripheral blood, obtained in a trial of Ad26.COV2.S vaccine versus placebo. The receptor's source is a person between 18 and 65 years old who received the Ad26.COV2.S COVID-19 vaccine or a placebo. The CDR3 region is CASSYSKGNYGYTF. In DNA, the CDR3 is TGTGCCAGCAGTTACTCAAAGGGGAACTATGGCTACACCTTC.